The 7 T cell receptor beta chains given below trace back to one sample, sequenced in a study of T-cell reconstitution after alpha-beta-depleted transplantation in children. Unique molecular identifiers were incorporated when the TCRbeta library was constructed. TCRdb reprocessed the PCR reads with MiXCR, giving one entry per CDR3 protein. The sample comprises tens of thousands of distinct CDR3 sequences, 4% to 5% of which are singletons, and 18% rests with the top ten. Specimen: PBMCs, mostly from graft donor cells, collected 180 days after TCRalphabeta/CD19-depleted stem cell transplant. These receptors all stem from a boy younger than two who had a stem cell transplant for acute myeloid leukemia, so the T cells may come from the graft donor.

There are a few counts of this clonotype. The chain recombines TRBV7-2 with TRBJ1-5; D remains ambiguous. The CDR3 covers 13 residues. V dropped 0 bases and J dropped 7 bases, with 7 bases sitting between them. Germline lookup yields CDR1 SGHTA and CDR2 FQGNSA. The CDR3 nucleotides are TGTGCCAGCAGCTTAGCCGGGTTGCAGCCCCAGCATTTT. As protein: CASSLAGLQPQHF.

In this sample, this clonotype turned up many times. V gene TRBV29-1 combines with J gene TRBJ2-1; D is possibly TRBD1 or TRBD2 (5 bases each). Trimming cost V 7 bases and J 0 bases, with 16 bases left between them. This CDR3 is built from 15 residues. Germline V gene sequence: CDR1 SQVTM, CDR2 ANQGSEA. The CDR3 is CSGGVQLSSYNEQFF. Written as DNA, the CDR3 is TGCAGCGGAGGGGTTCAACTGAGCTCCTACAATGAGCAGTTCTTC.

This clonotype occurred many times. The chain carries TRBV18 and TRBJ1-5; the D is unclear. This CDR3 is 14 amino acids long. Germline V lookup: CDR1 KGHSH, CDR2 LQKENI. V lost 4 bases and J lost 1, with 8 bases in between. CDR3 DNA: TGTGCCAGCTCACTCACGGAGAGCAATCAGCCCCAGCATTTT. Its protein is CASSLTESNQPQHF.

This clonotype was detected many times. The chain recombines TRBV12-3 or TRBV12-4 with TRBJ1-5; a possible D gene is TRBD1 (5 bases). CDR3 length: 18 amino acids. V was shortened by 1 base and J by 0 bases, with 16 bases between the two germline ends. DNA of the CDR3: TGTGCCAGCAGTTTAGGAGGGGCCCAGCTTTTTAGCAATCAGCCCCAGCATTTT. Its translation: CASSLGGAQLFSNQPQHF.

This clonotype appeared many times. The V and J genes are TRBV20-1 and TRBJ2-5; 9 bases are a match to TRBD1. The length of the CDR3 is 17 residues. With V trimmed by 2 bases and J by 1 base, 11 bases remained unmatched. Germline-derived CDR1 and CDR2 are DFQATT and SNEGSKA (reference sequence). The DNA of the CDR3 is TGCAGTGCTAGAAGGGCTCAGGACAGGGGTCCCCAAGAGACCCAGTACTTC. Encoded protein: CSARRAQDRGPQETQYF.

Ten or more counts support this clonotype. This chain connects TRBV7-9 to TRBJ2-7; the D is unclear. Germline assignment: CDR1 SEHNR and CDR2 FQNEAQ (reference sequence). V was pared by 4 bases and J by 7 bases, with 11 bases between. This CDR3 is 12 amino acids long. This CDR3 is CASSSQTREQYV. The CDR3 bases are TGTGCCAGCAGCTCCCAGACCCGGGAGCAGTACGTC.

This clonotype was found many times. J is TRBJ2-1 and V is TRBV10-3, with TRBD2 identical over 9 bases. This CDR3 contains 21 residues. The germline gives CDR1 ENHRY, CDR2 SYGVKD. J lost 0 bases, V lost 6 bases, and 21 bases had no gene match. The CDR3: CAISEYPSSAGGVSSYNEQFF. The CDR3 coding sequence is TGTGCCATCAGCGAATACCCCTCTTCAGCGGGGGGCGTCAGCTCCTACAATGAGCAGTTCTTC.